The 8 T cell receptor beta chains presented below share a single source sample, sequenced in a study of cytomegalovirus exposure and HLA in healthy donors. Both 60 Vbeta primers and 13 Jbeta primers went into the PCR. Method: immunoSEQ multiplex PCR; TCRdb's copy keeps in-frame clones and lacks some. The profile covers about 140,000 clones, with about 75% appearing a single time and 1.5% to 2% taken by the ten largest. Material for sequencing was PBMCs. These receptors all come from a young woman in good health and CMV-seronegative.

This chain joins TRBV7-2 and TRBJ2-7; 7 bases are a match to TRBD2. V trimming: 4 bases; J trimming: 6 bases; junction bases outside the gene matches: 15. The CDR3 sequence is 16 residues long. Germline lookup yields CDR1 SGHTA and CDR2 FQGNSA. CDR3: CASSYSPSGAGVEQYF. The CDR3 coding sequence is TGTGCCAGCAGCTATTCCCCTAGCGGCGCAGGTGTCGAGCAGTACTTC.

This chain uses TRBV12-5 with TRBJ2-3, with TRBD2 identical over 8 bases. This CDR3 region has 18 residues. Germline CDR1 and CDR2: LGHNT and FRNRAP. Trimming took 0 bases from V and 1 from J; bases not matched to a gene: 9. In DNA, the CDR3 is TGTGCTAGTGGTTTGGTACTGGACGGGAGGGCGGGCACAGATACGCAGTATTTT. The encoded protein is CASGLVLDGRAGTDTQYF.

The rearrangement links TRBV7-8 to TRBJ1-5; the D gene is possibly TRBD1 (6 bases). V was trimmed by 1 base and J by 7 bases, leaving 14 bases between them. The CDR3 sequence is 15 residues long. Germline values: CDR1 SGHVS, CDR2 FQNEAQ. CDR3 nucleotide sequence: TGTGCCAGCAGCTTAGTCGGGGGGGCAAGGCAGCCCCAGCATTTT. Encoded protein: CASSLVGGARQPQHF.

The rearrangement joins TRBV29-1 to TRBJ2-3, with 7 bases that match TRBD1. The CDR3 length is 13 residues. CDR1 is SQVTM, CDR2 ANQGSEA, per germline. V dropped 5 bases and J dropped 2; count of bases not matched to a gene: 4. This CDR3 reads CSVRTGSTDTQYF. CDR3 nucleotide sequence: TGCAGCGTTCGGACAGGCTCCACAGATACGCAGTATTTT.

The CDR3: CASIAGADFYGYTF. DNA for the CDR3: TGTGCCAGCATCGCGGGGGCGGACTTCTATGGCTACACCTTC. The rearrangement joins TRBV28 to TRBJ1-2; D perhaps matches TRBD1 (6 bases). The CDR3 loop spans 14 amino acids. V shed 7 bases and J shed 4 bases, with 16 bases lying between them. CDR1 MDHEN and CDR2 SYDVKM come from the germline V gene.

The chain links TRBV19 to TRBJ1-5, with D uncertain. Trimming stripped 7 bases from V and 4 bases from J, with 8 bases between. The CDR3 has 12 residues. Per germline, CDR1 LNHDA and CDR2 SQIVND (reference sequence). CDR3: CASKARNQPQHF. CDR3 DNA: TGTGCCAGTAAGGCCAGGAATCAGCCCCAGCATTTT.

This clone turned up a few times. The genes are TRBV6-1 and TRBJ2-7, with a weak D call TRBD1 (5 bases). Looked up from germline, CDR1 is MNHNS and CDR2 is SASEGT. Trimming cost V 3 bases and J 2 bases, with 11 bases left between them. The CDR3 loop spans 14 amino acids. The CDR3 region is CASSEGLGAYEQYV. For the CDR3, the DNA is TGTGCCAGCAGTGAGGGCCTAGGGGCCTACGAGCAGTACGTC.

Turning to this clone: Other DNA sequences of this sample code for an identical CDR3. The V gene is TRBV7-9, the J gene TRBJ2-3; D unresolved. Germline V gives CDR1 SEHNR, CDR2 FQNEAQ (reference sequence). The CDR3 runs 13 residues. The V end lost 6 bases, the J end lost 2 bases, and 9 bases lay between the germline ends. CDR3 nucleotides: TGTGCCAGCAGTCCTCCTTCCACAGATACGCAGTATTTT. Its translation: CASSPPSTDTQYF.